One T cell receptor (beta chain) is described in this entry. Its antigen is currently unknown. The data are from a study of T cell responses to AZD1222 COVID-19 vaccine. Clones were sequenced by immunoSEQ multiplex PCR, and TCRdb holds only the in-frame ones, with some missing. The sample lists 99,000 or so clones, roughly 87% occurring once. Study observations and caveats: Of spike-specific TCRs, nearly half reportedly target regions left unmutated in variants. Without day 14 samples, only post-peak T cell repertoires were studied. Females made up more of the donors, who were largely white British, and clonal diversity may have come out too low.

This specimen was peripheral blood, taken on day 0 of AZD1222 vaccination. The sequence was obtained from an adult in good health.

The CDR3 nucleotides are TGCGCCAGCAGCTTAAGCGTTTCTGATACGCAGTATTTT. It is translated as CASSLSVSDTQYF. The chain employs TRBV5-1 and TRBJ2-3; D unclear. V was cut by 2 bases and J by 6 bases, with 10 bases left in between. Per germline, CDR1 SGHRS and CDR2 YFSETQ. The CDR3 is 13 amino acids.